One T cell receptor (beta chain) is described in this entry. The antigen remains undetermined. Germline loops: CDR1 LGHNA, CDR2 YNFKEQ. Deletions cut 3 bases from V and 4 bases from J, with 13 bases between. CDR3 length equals 14 residues. The sample is drawn from a study of graft-versus-host responses after intestinal transplantation. Findings and caveats of the study: GvH clonotypes were identified within recipient marrow, with a subset emerging first in ileum or blood.

The repertoire was sequenced with immunoSEQ multiplex PCR; TCRdb's copy has only in-frame clones and lacks some. The sample comprises around 78,000 clones, more than 75% of which are singletons, and roughly 8% rests with the top ten. This specimen consisted of unstimulated CD8+ T cells sorted from spleen or lymph node cells, obtained before transplant. The J gene is TRBJ2-7, the V gene TRBV4-2; D possibly corresponds to TRBD1 (6 bases). This clonotype was obtained from a human donor who was the organ donor for an intestinal transplant. The CDR3 coding sequence is TGTGCCAGCAGCCACCGAGACAGGTATTACGAGCAGTACTTC. This gives the protein CASSHRDRYYEQYF.